What follows are 16 T cell receptor beta chains derived from one specimen sequenced in a study of blood T cell repertoires in COVID-19. Method: immunoSEQ multiplex PCR; TCRdb's copy keeps in-frame clones and lacks some. The sample consists of approximately 150,000 clones, about four fifths of them appearing once. The source material was peripheral blood. Receptor source: a woman older than 75 with acute or convalescent COVID-19.

The chain uses TRBV12-2 and TRBJ2-3; TRBD2 reflects the table's D call only, with no check against the DNA. TRBV12-2 is termed a pseudogene. The CDR3 covers 12 residues. CDR3 sequence reads: CASRLEAAMQYF. For the CDR3, the DNA is TGTGCAAGTCGCTTAGAAGCGGCGATGCAGTATTTT.

The gene calls are TRBV29-1 and TRBJ1-1; the D is unclear. From germline, CDR1 is SQVTM and CDR2 ANQGSEA. This CDR3 contains 13 residues. V was clipped by 2 bases and J by 5 bases, with 12 bases between them. The CDR3 coding sequence is TGCAGCGTTGAAATGGGAGGGTGGACTGAAGCTTTCTTT. The encoded protein is CSVEMGGWTEAFF.

The rearrangement uses TRBV7-2 and TRBJ1-6; no firm D call. The germline V gene encodes CDR1 SGHTA and CDR2 FQGNSA. V shed 3 bases and J shed 8 bases, with 8 bases lying between them. This CDR3 comprises 13 residues. The CDR3 loop reads CASSFSWDSPLHF. In nucleotides, the CDR3 is TGTGCCAGCAGCTTTAGCTGGGATTCACCCCTCCACTTT.

The CDR3 loop reads CASSTQTGLSHETQYF. The DNA for the CDR3 is TGTGCCAGCAGCACTCAGACAGGGCTCTCTCATGAGACCCAGTACTTC. The chain recombines TRBV7-6 with TRBJ2-5, with 7 bases that match TRBD1. V gave up 5 bases and J gave up 5 bases; unmatched junction bases: 14. This CDR3 has 16 residues. Germline CDR1 and CDR2: SGHVS and FNYEAQ.

The chain couples TRBV5-1 to TRBJ2-2, with 10 positions matching TRBD1. The CDR3 runs to 15 residues. V lost 0 bases, J lost 7 bases, and 3 bases stayed unmatched. CDR1 and CDR2 (germline): SGHRS, YFSETQ. In DNA form, the CDR3 reads TGCGCCAGCAGCTTGGGACAGGGGGCGCACGGGGAGCTGTTTTTT. Translating gives CASSLGQGAHGELFF.

V gene TRBV3-1 (or the pseudogene TRBV3-2) combines with J gene TRBJ1-1; the match to TRBD1 covers 7 bases. The CDR3 totals 15 residues. Trimming cost V 2 bases and J 5 bases; bases outside gene matches: 8. Germline V gene lookup returns CDR1 LGHDT and CDR2 YNNKEL (reference sequence). The CDR3 reads CASSQLGQAGTEAFF. The CDR3 DNA follows: TGTGCCAGCAGCCAACTCGGACAGGCGGGGACTGAAGCTTTCTTT.

This chain joins TRBV3-1 (or the pseudogene TRBV3-2) and TRBJ1-2, with D unclear. V lost 0 bases to trimming and J lost 1 base, with 6 bases between them. Germline values: CDR1 LGHDT, CDR2 YNNKEL (reference sequence). The CDR3 length is 14 residues. In DNA, the CDR3 is TGTGCCAGCAGCCAAGATTACAGTAACTATGGCTACACCTTC. Protein: CASSQDYSNYGYTF.

The chain's CDR3 is CASMVRSGGYGYTF. DNA of the CDR3: TGTGCCAGCATGGTTAGGTCTGGCGGGTATGGCTACACCTTC. The V call is TRBV27, the J call TRBJ1-2; D gene ambiguous. V gave up 7 bases and J gave up 5 bases, with 17 bases separating them. The CDR3 totals 14 residues. Germline V gives CDR1 MNHEY, CDR2 SMNVEV (reference sequence).

V usage is TRBV7-2 and J usage is TRBJ2-7; maybe TRBD2 (6 bases). The ends were cut back, 6 bases at V and 1 base at J, with 13 bases in the middle. The CDR3 totals 14 residues. Germline V gene sequence: CDR1 SGHTA, CDR2 FQGNSA. The CDR3 DNA is TGTGCCAGCAGATTGGGGCGGGGATCCTACGAGCAGTACTTC. Translating gives CASRLGRGSYEQYF.

The V gene is TRBV12-3 or TRBV12-4, the J gene TRBJ1-1; D is uncertain. This CDR3 region has 13 residues. V was clipped by 3 bases and J by 7 bases, with 12 bases between them. The CDR3 bases are TGTGCCAGCAGTTTTGGGCCGAAAGTTGAAGCTTTCTTT. It translates to CASSFGPKVEAFF.

This clone was observed once. The chain is built from TRBV19 and TRBJ2-1; 9 nucleotides line up with TRBD2. The V and J ends lost 7 bases and 10 bases, in that order; junction bases with no gene match: 17. This CDR3 spans 16 amino acids. From germline, CDR1 is LNHDA and CDR2 SQIVND (reference sequence). Here the CDR3 DNA reads TGTGCCAGTATCGACGTTGCGGGAGGGCCACGGAGAGAGCAGTTCTTC. It encodes CASIDVAGGPRREQFF.

Only one count was recorded for this clone. V gene TRBV6-1 combines with J gene TRBJ2-1; possible D gene TRBD2, 6 bases. Germline V gives CDR1 MNHNS, CDR2 SASEGT. The CDR3 has 15 residues. Trimming pared 5 bases from V and 3 bases from J, leaving 14 bases between. DNA for the CDR3: TGTGCCAGCAGTTCCGGGACTGGGATCTACAATGAGCAGTTCTTC. Translating it yields CASSSGTGIYNEQFF.

V usage is TRBV3-1 (or the pseudogene TRBV3-2) and J usage is TRBJ1-1; D remains ambiguous. CDR1 and CDR2 (germline): LGHDT, YNNKEL (reference sequence). The CDR3 spans 13 residues. V lost 1 base and J 4 bases, leaving 7 bases between the germline ends. DNA for the CDR3: TGTGCCAGCAGCCAAGTCCCCGGCACTGAAGCTTTCTTT. As protein: CASSQVPGTEAFF.

J is TRBJ1-6 and V is TRBV4-3, with D hard to call. The CDR3 has 15 amino acids. CDR1 and CDR2 from the germline V gene are LGHNA and YSLEER. Trimming took off 0 bases at V and 7 bases at J, with 10 bases between the two ends. For the CDR3, the DNA is TGCGCCAGCAGCCAAGATTCAAACTGGAATTCACCCCTCCACTTT. Translation gives CASSQDSNWNSPLHF.

This clone was seen a few times. V gene TRBV7-8 combines with J gene TRBJ1-1; TRBD1 agrees at 7 bases. Germline lookup yields CDR1 SGHVS and CDR2 FQNEAQ. The junction had 15 bases not matched to a gene; V was cut back by 5 bases and J by 3 bases. The CDR3 extends over 17 amino acids. This CDR3 reads CASSPRTGADSDTEAFF. CDR3 DNA: TGTGCCAGCAGCCCGAGGACAGGAGCCGACTCGGACACTGAAGCTTTCTTT.

The chain employs TRBV9 and TRBJ2-2; 10 nucleotides agree with TRBD1. The CDR3 length is 15 residues. From germline, CDR1 is SGDLS and CDR2 YYNGEE. Trimming at V came to 0 bases and at J to 8 bases, leaving 4 bases not matched to a gene. The CDR3 loop is CASSVGGQGIGELFF. Written as DNA, the CDR3 is TGTGCCAGCAGCGTAGGGGGACAGGGGATAGGGGAGCTGTTTTTT.